This T cell receptor (beta chain) derives from a study of T cell repertoires in cytomegalovirus infection. TCRdb itself ran the reads through MiXCR, one entry per CDR3 protein. The sample has some 940,000 distinct CDR3 sequences; roughly 30% are singletons. This clonotype has more than one count but fewer than ten. Its antigen is undetermined. The V gene lost 6 bases and the J gene lost 6 bases, with 12 bases spanning the gap. Germline V gives CDR1 SEHNR, CDR2 FQNEAQ (reference sequence). The length of the CDR3 is 12 residues. The V and J genes are TRBV7-9 and TRBJ2-7; no reliable D call. This clonotype was sampled from a human donor in good health (CMV status not recorded). Some clones in this sample may be carry-over from other donors' samples. The input for sequencing was cultured CD8+ T cells from PBMCs, taken from culture after CMV antigen stimulation. In DNA form, the CDR3 reads TGTGCCAGCAGTACTAATCCGGCCGAGCAGTACTTC. It yields the protein CASSTNPAEQYF.